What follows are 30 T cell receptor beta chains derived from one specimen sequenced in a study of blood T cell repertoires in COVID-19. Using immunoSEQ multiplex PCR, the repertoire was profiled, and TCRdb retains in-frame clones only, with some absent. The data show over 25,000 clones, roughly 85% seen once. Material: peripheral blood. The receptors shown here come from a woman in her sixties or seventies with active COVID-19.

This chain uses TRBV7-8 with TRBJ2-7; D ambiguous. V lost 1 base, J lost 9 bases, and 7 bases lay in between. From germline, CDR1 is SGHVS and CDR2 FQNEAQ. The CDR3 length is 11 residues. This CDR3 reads CASSLVGAQYF. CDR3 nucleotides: TGTGCCAGCAGCTTAGTCGGAGCGCAGTACTTC.

The CDR3 DNA reads as TGTGCCAGCAGTTTACGGGGGGAAGAGACCCAGTACTTC. As protein: CASSLRGEETQYF. The chain carries TRBV27 and TRBJ2-5; 7 bases map to TRBD2. V lost 2 bases, J lost 3 bases, and 0 bases stayed unmatched. Germline V gene sequence: CDR1 MNHEY, CDR2 SMNVEV (reference sequence). The CDR3 spans 13 residues.

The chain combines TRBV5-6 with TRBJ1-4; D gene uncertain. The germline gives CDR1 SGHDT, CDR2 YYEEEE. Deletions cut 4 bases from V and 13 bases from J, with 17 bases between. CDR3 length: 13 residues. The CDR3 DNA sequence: TGTGCCAGCAGCCGACGGCCTGTTGAGGTACTGTTTTTT. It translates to CASSRRPVEVLFF.

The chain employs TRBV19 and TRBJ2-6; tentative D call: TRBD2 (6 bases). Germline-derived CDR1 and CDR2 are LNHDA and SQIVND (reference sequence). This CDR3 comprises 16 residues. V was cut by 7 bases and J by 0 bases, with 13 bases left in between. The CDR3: CASKSGVLSGANVLTF. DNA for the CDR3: TGTGCCAGTAAGTCGGGGGTTCTCTCTGGGGCCAACGTCCTGACTTTC.

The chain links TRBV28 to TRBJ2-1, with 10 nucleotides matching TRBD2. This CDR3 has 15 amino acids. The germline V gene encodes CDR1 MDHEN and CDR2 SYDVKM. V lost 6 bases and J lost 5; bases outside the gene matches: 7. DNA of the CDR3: TGTGCCAGCAGGCTAGCGGGAGTCAAGAACAATGAGCAGTTCTTC. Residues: CASRLAGVKNNEQFF.

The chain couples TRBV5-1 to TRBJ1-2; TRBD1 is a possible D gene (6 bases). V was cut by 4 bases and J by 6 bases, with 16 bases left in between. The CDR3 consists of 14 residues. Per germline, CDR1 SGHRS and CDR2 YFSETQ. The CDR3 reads CASSQGQPGNGYTF. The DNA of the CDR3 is TGCGCCAGCAGCCAAGGACAGCCGGGAAATGGCTACACCTTC.

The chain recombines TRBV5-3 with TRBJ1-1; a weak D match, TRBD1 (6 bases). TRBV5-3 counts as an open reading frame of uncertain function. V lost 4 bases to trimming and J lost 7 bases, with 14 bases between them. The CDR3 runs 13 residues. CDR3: CARSQDSGYEAFF. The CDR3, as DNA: TGTGCCAGAAGCCAGGACAGTGGGTATGAAGCTTTCTTT.

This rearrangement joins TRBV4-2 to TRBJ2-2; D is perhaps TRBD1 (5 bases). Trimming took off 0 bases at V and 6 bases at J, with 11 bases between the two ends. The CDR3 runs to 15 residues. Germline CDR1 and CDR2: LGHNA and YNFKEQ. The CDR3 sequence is CASSQERQYSGELFF. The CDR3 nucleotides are TGTGCCAGCAGCCAAGAGCGACAGTACTCCGGGGAGCTGTTTTTT.

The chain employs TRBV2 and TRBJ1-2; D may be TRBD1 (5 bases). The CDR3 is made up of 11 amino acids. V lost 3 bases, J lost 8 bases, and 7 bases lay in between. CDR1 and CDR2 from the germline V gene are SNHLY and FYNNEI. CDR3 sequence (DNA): TGTGCCAGCAGTGAGCAGGGCGGCTACACCTTC. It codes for CASSEQGGYTF. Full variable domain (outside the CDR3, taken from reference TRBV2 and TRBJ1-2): EPEVTQTPSHQVTQMGQEVILRCVPISNHLYFYWYRQILGQKVEFLVSFYNNEISEKSEIFDDQFSVERPDGSNFTLKIRSTKLEDSAMYFCASSEQGGYTFGSGTRLTVV.

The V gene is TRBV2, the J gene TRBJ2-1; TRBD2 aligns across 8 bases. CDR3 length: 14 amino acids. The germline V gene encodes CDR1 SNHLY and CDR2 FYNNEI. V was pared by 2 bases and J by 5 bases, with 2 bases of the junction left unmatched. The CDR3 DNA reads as TGTGCCAGCAGTGAAAGCGGGAGCGACAATGAGCAGTTCTTC. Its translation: CASSESGSDNEQFF.

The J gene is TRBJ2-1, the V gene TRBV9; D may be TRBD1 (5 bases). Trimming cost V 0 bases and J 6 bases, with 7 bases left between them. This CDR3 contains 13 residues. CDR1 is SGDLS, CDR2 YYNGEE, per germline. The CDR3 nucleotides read TGTGCCAGCAGCGTAGAGGACATCAATGAGCAGTTCTTC. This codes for CASSVEDINEQFF.

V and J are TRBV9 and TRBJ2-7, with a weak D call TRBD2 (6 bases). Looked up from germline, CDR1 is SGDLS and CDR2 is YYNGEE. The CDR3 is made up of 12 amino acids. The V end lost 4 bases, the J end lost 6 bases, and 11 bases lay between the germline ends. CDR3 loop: CASSSGSGEQYF. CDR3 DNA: TGTGCCAGCAGCTCCGGGAGTGGCGAGCAGTACTTC.

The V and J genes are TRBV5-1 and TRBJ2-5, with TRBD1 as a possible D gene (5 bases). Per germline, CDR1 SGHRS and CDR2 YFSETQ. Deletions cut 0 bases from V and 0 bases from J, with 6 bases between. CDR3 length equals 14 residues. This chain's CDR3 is CASSLGQYQETQYF. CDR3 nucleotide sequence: TGCGCCAGCAGCTTGGGACAGTACCAAGAGACCCAGTACTTC.

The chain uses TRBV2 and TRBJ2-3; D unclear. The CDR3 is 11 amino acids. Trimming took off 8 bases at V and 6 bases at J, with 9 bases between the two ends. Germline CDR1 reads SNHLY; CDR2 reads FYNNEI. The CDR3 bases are TGTGCCAGCCTCCTTTTGGATACGCAGTATTTT. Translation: CASLLLDTQYF.

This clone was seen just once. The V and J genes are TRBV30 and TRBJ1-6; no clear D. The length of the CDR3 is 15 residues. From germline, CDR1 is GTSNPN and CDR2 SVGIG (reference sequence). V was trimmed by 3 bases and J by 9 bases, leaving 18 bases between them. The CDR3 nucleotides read TGTGCCTGGAGCCACGAGGTGGAAGGCGGTTCACCCCTCCACTTT. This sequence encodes CAWSHEVEGGSPLHF.

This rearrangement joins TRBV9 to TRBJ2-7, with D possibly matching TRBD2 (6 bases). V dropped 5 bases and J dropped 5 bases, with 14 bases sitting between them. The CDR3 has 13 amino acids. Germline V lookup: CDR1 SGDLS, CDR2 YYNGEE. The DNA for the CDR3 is TGTGCCAGCAGTGGGGGGAGGTCCGACGAGCAGTACTTC. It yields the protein CASSGGRSDEQYF.

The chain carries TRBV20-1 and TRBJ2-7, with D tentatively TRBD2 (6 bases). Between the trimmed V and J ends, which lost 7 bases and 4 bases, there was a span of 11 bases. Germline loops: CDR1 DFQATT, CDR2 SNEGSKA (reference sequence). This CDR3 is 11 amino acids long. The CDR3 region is CSGRGPYEQYF. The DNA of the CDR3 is TGCAGTGGGAGGGGACCGTACGAGCAGTACTTC.

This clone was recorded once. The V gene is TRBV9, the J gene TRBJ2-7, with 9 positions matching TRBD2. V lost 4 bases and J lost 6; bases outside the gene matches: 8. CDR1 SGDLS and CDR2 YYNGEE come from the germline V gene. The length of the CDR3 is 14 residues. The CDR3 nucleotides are TGTGCCAGCAGCATAGGACTAGCGCCAGCCGAGCAGTACTTC. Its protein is CASSIGLAPAEQYF.

CDR3 residues: CASSYPPLRTGTSGGFNTGELFF. Here the CDR3 DNA reads TGTGCCAGCAGTTACCCTCCCCTCCGGACGGGGACTAGCGGGGGTTTTAACACCGGGGAGCTGTTTTTT. This chain joins TRBV27 and TRBJ2-2; 14 bases agree with TRBD2. V trimming: 4 bases; J trimming: 2 bases; junction bases outside the gene matches: 21. The CDR3 covers 23 residues. Germline lookup yields CDR1 MNHEY and CDR2 SMNVEV (reference sequence).

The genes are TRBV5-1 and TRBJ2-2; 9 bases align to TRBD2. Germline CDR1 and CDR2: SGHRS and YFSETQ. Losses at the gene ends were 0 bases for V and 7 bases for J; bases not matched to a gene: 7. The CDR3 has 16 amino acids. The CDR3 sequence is CASSLAAGGPVGELFF. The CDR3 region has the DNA TGCGCCAGCAGCTTGGCCGCGGGAGGGCCTGTCGGGGAGCTGTTTTTT.

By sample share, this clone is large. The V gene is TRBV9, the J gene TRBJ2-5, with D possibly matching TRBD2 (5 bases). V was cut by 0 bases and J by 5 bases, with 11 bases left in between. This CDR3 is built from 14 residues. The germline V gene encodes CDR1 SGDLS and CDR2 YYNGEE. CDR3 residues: CASSVEASRETQYF. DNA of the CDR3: TGTGCCAGCAGCGTAGAGGCTAGCAGGGAGACCCAGTACTTC.

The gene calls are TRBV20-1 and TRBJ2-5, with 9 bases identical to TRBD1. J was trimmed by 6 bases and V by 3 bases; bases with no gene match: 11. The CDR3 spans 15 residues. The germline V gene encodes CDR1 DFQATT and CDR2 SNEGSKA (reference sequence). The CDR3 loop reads CSASGFGTGSQTQYF. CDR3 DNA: TGCAGTGCTAGTGGCTTCGGGACAGGGAGCCAGACCCAGTACTTC.

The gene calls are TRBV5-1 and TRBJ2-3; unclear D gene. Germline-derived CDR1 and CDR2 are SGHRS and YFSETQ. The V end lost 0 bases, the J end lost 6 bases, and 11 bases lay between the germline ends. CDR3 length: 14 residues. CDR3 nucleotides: TGCGCCAGCAGCTTGGGCACGTGGCGGGATACGCAGTATTTT. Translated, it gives CASSLGTWRDTQYF.

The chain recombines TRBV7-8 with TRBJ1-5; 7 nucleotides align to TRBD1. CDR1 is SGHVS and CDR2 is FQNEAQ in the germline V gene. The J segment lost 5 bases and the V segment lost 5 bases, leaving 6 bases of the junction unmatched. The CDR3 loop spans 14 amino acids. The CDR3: CASSHGTAHQPQHF. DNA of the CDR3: TGTGCCAGCAGCCACGGGACAGCGCATCAGCCCCAGCATTTT.

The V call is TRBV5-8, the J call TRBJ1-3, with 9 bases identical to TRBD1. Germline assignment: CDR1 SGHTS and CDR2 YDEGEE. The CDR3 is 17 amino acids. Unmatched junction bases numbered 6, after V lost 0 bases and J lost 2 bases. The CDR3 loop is CASSLAGQGLPGNTIYF. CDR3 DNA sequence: TGTGCCAGCAGCTTGGCGGGACAGGGTTTGCCTGGAAACACCATATATTTT.

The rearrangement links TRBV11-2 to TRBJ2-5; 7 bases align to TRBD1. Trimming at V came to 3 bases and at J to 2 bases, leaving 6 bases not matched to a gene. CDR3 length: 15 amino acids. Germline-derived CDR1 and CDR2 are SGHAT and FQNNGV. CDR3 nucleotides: TGTGCCAGCAGCTTGTCCGGGACAGCTCAAGAGACCCAGTACTTC. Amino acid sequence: CASSLSGTAQETQYF.

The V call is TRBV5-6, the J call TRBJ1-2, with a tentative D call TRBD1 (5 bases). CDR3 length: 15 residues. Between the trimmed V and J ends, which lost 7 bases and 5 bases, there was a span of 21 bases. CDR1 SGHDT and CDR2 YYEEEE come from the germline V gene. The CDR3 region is CASGPTGVGVYGYTF. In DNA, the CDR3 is TGTGCCAGCGGCCCGACGGGTGTAGGGGTATATGGCTACACCTTC.

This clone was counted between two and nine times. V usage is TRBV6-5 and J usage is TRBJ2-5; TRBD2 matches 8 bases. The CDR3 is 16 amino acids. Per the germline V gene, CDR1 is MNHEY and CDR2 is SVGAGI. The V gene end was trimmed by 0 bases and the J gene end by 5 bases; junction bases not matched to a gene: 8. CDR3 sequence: CASSYSQAGGFETQYF. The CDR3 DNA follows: TGTGCCAGCAGTTACTCGCAGGCGGGGGGATTTGAGACCCAGTACTTC.

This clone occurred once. The chain's CDR3 is CASSPSGGPTRNYEQYF. The CDR3 DNA reads as TGTGCCAGCTCACCATCAGGGGGCCCGACGAGAAACTACGAGCAGTACTTC. The chain carries TRBV18 and TRBJ2-7; 8 nucleotides align to TRBD1. J lost 3 bases, V lost 2 bases, and 12 bases had no gene match. The germline V gene has CDR1 KGHSH and CDR2 LQKENI. The CDR3 consists of 17 residues. Drawing the rest from reference TRBV18 and TRBJ2-7, the complete variable domain is NAGVMQNPRHLVRRRGQEARLRCSPMKGHSHVYWYRQLPEEGLKFMVYLQKENIIDESGMPKERFSAEFPKEGPSILRIQQVVRGDSAAYFCASSPSGGPTRNYEQYFGPGTRLTVT.

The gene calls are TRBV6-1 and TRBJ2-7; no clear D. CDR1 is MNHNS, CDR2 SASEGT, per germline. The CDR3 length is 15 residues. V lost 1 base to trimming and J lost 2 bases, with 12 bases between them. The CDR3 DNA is TGTGCCAGCAGTGAAGGCCCCAGGCCACCCTACGAGCAGTACTTC. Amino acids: CASSEGPRPPYEQYF.